The sequence of this TCR beta chain was determined in a study of STAT5B mutations in CD4+ large granular lymphocyte leukemia. The wider study: The CDR3 'QG' motif was associated with a particular HLA allele among healthy donors.

Assay: immunoSEQ multiplex PCR; the TCRdb copy retains only in-frame clones and omits some. The repertoire has 25,000 to 35,000 clones, roughly four fifths of them found once; the top ten carry 0.29%. The germline V gene encodes CDR1 MNHEY and CDR2 SMNVEV (reference sequence). The CDR3 consists of 16 residues. J gave up 4 bases and V 5 bases, and 10 bases lay outside the gene matches. Study-wide results and caveats: Main leukemic clonotypes were patient-specific, but under 30% appeared at low frequency elsewhere. Compared with healthy controls (2/35), patient top clones favored TRBV06 (8/27). Without putative leukemic clones, patient CD4-sorted repertoires remained more clonal than healthy CD4+ repertoires.

About this clone: Its antigen remains unidentified.

The sequence came from a human donor in good health. Sequenced material: CD4+ T cells from blood buffy coats. The genes are TRBV27 and TRBJ2-1; 8 positions match TRBD1. The CDR3 loop reads CASSLTGTGQYNEQFF. CDR3 nucleotides: TGTGCCAGCAGTCTAACAGGGACAGGTCAATACAATGAGCAGTTCTTC.